This record covers a single TCR beta chain. The antigen remains undetermined. The data are from a study of a mutant IDH1 vaccine in newly diagnosed glioma. Germline values: CDR1 ENHRY, CDR2 SYGVKD. The CDR3 runs 13 residues. The V and J ends lost 0 bases and 5 bases respectively, with 7 bases between them. Assay: immunoSEQ multiplex PCR; the TCRdb copy retains only in-frame clones and omits some. The sample has roughly 120,000 clones; 85% to 90% are singletons. Stated time point: week 11, during vaccination. It was 300 ug of mutant IDH1 20-mer peptide that made up each vaccine dose, given with topical imiquimod.

The input for sequencing was PBMCs, taken from a glioma patient whose treatment included an IDH1 peptide vaccine. The clonotype was recovered from a woman aged 45-59 years with glioma. This chain links TRBV10-3 with TRBJ2-5, with D hard to call. The CDR3 here is CAISESSWETQYF. CDR3 in DNA: TGTGCCATCAGTGAGTCGAGTTGGGAGACCCAGTACTTC.